The present T cell receptor (beta chain) was sequenced within a study of blood T cell repertoires in COVID-19. Study-level information: Collection of acute and convalescent COVID-19 samples took place in the United States, Italy and Spain. T cells, B-cell-depleted T cells, or PBMCs provided the cDNA or gDNA that served as material.

Methods used by the authors: Nucleated cell counts were estimated from reference gene primer amplification. The method was immunoSEQ multiplex PCR; TCRdb's version includes in-frame clones alone and lacks a portion of them. V and J calls and clone size follow that table, whereas D and trimming were derived from the DNA. This sample has a few hundred thousand clones, with roughly 87% found just once. Germline lookup yields CDR1 SNHLY and CDR2 FYNNEI. The CDR3 spans 15 residues. On this clone itself: Mismatch with germline at one junction end may stem from a read error.

Participant-reported clinical history was the basis for cohort assignment. The clonotype was recovered from a woman aged 25-40 years who had recovered from COVID-19. Sequenced sample: PBMCs or T cells enriched from blood (not recorded which). The J gene is TRBJ1-4, the V gene TRBV2, with 8 nucleotides matching TRBD1. As DNA, the CDR3 is TGTGCCGGCAGTGGACAGGGAGCAACTAATGAAAAACTGTTTTTT. It encodes CAGSGQGATNEKLFF.